This TCR beta chain was recorded in a study of breast tumors, draining lymph nodes, adjacent tissues. V lost 3 bases, J lost 4 bases, and 5 bases stayed unmatched. The CDR3 contains 14 residues. CDR1 MNHEY and CDR2 SVGAGI come from the germline V gene. The lymph nodes were axillary draining lymph nodes from breast cancer patients. This clonotype was counted many times. TCRdb re-called the multiplex PCR reads with MiXCR, one entry per CDR3 protein. The data contain fewer than 300,000 distinct CDR3 sequences, about 30% of them singletons. The chain joins TRBV6-5 to TRBJ2-5; TRBD1 matches 7 bases. This TCR derives from a female donor with breast cancer. Some clones in this sample may be carry-over from other donors' samples. Sequencing input: axillary lymph node tissue. The CDR3 protein is CASSYTQGTETQYF. CDR3 sequence (DNA): TGTGCCAGCAGTTATACACAGGGGACAGAGACCCAGTACTTC.